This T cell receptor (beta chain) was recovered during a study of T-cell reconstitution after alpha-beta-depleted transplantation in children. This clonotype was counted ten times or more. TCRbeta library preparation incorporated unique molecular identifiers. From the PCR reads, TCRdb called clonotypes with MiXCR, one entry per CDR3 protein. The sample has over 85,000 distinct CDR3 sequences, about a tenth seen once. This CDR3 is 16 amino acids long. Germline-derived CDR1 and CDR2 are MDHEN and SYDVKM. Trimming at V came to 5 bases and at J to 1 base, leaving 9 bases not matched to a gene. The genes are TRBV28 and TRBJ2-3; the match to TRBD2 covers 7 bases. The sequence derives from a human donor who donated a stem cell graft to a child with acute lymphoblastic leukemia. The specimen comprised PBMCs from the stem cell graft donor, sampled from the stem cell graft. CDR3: CASSTPPAGRTDTQYF. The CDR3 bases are TGTGCCAGCAGTACCCCCCCAGCGGGACGCACAGATACGCAGTATTTT.